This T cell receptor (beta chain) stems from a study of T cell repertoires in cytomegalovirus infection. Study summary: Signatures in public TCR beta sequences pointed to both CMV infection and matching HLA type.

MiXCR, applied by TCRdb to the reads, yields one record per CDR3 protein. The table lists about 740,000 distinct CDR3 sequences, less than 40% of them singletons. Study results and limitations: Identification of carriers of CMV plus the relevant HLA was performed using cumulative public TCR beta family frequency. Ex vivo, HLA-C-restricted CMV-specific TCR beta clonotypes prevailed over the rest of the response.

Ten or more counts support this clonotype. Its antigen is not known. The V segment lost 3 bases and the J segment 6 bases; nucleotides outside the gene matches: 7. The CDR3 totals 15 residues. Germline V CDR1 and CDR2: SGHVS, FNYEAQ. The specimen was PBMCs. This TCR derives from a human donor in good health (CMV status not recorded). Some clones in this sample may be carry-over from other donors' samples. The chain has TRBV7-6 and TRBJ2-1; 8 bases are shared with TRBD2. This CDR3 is CASSLTGGQGNEQFF. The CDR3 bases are TGTGCCAGCAGCTTGACGGGGGGGCAGGGCAATGAGCAGTTCTTC.